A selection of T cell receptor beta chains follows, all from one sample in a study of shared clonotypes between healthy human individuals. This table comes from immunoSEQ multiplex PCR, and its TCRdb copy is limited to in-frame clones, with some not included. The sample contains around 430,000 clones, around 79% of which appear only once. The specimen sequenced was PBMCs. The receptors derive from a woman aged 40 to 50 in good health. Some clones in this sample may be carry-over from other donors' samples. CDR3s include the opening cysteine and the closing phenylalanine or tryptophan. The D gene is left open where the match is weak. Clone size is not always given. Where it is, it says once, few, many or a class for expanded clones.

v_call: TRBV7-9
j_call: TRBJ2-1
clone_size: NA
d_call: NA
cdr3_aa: CASTLLSSYNEQFF
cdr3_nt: TGTGCCAGCACCTTACTGAGCTCCTACAATGAGCAGTTCTTC

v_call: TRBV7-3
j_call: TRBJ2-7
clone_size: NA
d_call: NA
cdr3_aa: CASSLGGESSYEQYF
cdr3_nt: TGTGCCAGCAGCTTAGGCGGGGAAAGCTCCTACGAGCAGTACTTC

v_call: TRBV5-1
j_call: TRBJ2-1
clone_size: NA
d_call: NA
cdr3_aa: CASSPGRADSYNEQFF
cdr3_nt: TGCGCCAGCAGCCCAGGTCGGGCGGACTCCTACAATGAGCAGTTCTTC

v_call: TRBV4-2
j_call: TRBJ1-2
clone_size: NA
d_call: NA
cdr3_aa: CASSQDTQSYGYTF
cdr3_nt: TGTGCCAGCAGCCAAGATACCCAATCCTATGGCTACACCTTC

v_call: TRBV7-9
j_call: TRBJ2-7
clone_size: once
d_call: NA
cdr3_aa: CASSLFGGSSSEQYF
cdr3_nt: TGTGCCAGCAGCTTATTCGGAGGGAGTTCTTCAGAGCAGTACTTC

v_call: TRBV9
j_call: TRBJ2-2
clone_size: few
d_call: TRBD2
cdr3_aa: CASSSLAGANTGELFF
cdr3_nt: TGTGCCAGCAGCTCACTAGCGGGGGCGAACACCGGGGAGCTGTTTTTT

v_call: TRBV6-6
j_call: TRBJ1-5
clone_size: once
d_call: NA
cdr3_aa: CASGSFTGMWDQPQHF
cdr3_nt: TGTGCCAGCGGTTCCTTCACTGGGATGTGGGATCAGCCCCAGCATTTT

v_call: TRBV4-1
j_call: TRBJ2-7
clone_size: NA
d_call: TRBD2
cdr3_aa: CASSQSGLAGATSSYEQYF
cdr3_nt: TGCGCCAGCAGCCAAAGTGGACTAGCGGGAGCCACGAGCTCCTACGAGCAGTACTTC

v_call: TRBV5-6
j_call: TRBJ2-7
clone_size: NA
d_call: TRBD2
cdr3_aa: CASSFGLAGDYEQYF
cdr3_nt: TGTGCCAGCAGCTTCGGACTAGCGGGAGATTACGAGCAGTACTTC

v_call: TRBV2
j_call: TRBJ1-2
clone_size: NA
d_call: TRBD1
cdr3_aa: CAIAKGQGIYGYTF
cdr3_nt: TGTGCCATTGCGAAGGGACAGGGGATCTATGGCTACACCTTC

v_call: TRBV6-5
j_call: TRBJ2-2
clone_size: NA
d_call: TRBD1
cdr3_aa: CASSLQGATGELFF
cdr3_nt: TGTGCCAGCAGCTTACAGGGGGCTACCGGGGAGCTGTTTTTT

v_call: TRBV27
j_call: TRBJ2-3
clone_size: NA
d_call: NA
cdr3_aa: CASSFVWWDTDTQYF
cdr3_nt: TGTGCCAGCAGTTTCGTTTGGTGGGACACAGATACGCAGTATTTT

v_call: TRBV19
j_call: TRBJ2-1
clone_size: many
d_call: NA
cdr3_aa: CASSGAASSYNEQFF
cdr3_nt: TGTGCCAGTAGTGGGGCGGCCAGCTCCTACAATGAGCAGTTCTTC

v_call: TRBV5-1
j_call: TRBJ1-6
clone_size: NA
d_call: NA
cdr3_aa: CASSLASGNSPLHF
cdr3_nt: TGCGCCAGCAGCTTGGCTTCAGGAAATTCACCCCTCCACTTT

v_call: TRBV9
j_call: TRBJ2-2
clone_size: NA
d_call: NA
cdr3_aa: CASSVGTEANTGELFF
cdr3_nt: TGTGCCAGCAGCGTAGGTACAGAAGCGAACACCGGGGAGCTGTTTTTT

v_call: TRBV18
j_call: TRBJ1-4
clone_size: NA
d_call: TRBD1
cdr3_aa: CASSPRQGHRWEKLFF
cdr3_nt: TGTGCCAGCTCCCCGCGACAGGGTCATCGGTGGGAAAAACTGTTTTTT

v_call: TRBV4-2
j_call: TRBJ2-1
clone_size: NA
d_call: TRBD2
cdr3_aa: CASSQVGEGSYNEQFF
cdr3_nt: TGTGCCAGCAGCCAAGTCGGGGAGGGCTCTTACAATGAGCAGTTCTTC

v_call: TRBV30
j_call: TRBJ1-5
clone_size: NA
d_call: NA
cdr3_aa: CAWSVGSYSNQPQHF
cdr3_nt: TGTGCCTGGAGTGTGGGTAGTTATAGCAATCAGCCCCAGCATTTT

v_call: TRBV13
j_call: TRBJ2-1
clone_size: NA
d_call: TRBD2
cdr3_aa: CASSLGGLAGQGNEQFF
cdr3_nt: TGTGCCAGCAGCTTAGGAGGACTAGCGGGACAAGGCAATGAGCAGTTCTTC

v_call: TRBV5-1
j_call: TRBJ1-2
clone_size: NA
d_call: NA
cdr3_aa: CASSLGRGSSYAF
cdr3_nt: TGCGCCAGCAGCTTGGGCCGGGGTTCGAGCTACGCCTTC

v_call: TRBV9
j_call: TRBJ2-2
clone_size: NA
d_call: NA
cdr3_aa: CASSVAGTTTVDTGELFF
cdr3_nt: TGTGCCAGCAGCGTAGCCGGGACGACCACCGTTGACACCGGGGAGCTGTTTTTT

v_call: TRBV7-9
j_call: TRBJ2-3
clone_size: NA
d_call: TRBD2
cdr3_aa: CASSLLAGGPGDTQYF
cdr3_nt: TGTGCCAGCAGCTTATTGGCGGGAGGGCCGGGGGATACGCAGTATTTT

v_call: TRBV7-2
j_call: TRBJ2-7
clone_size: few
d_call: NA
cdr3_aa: CASSLMARVGEQYF
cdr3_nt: TGTGCCAGCAGCTTAATGGCCAGGGTTGGCGAGCAGTACTTC

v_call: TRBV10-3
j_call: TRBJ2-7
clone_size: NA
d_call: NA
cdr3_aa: CAISDRGYEQYF
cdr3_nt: TGTGCCATCAGTGATCGAGGGTACGAGCAGTACTTC

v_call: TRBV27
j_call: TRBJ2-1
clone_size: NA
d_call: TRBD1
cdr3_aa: CASRTTGAPHNEQFF
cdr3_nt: TGTGCCAGCAGAACAACAGGGGCCCCCCACAATGAGCAGTTCTTC

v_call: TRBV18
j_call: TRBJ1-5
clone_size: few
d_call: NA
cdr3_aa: CASSPRREQPQHF
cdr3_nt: TGTGCCAGCTCACCAAGAAGGGAACAGCCCCAGCATTTT

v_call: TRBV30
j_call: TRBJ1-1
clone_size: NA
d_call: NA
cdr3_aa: CAWSKPRFATEAFF
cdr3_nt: TGTGCCTGGTCCAAACCCAGGTTCGCGACTGAAGCCTTCTTC

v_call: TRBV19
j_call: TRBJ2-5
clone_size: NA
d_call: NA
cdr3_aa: CASSKTGYQETQYF
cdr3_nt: TGTGCCAGTAGTAAAACAGGGTACCAAGAGACCCAGTACTTC

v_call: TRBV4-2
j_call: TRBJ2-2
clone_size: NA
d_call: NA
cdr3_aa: CASSHGGAGEAGELFF
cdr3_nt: TGTGCCAGCAGCCATGGGGGGGCAGGGGAAGCCGGGGAGCTGTTTTTT

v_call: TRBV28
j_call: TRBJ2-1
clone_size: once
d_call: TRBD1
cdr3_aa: CASSLSGTGYNEQFF
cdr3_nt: TGTGCCAGCAGTTTATCCGGGACAGGCTACAATGAGCAGTTCTTC

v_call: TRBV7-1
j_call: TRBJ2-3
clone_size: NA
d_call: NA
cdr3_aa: CASSPPGSSLNTQYF
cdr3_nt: TGTGCCAGCAGCCCCCCGGGGAGCAGCCTCAATACGCAGTATTTT